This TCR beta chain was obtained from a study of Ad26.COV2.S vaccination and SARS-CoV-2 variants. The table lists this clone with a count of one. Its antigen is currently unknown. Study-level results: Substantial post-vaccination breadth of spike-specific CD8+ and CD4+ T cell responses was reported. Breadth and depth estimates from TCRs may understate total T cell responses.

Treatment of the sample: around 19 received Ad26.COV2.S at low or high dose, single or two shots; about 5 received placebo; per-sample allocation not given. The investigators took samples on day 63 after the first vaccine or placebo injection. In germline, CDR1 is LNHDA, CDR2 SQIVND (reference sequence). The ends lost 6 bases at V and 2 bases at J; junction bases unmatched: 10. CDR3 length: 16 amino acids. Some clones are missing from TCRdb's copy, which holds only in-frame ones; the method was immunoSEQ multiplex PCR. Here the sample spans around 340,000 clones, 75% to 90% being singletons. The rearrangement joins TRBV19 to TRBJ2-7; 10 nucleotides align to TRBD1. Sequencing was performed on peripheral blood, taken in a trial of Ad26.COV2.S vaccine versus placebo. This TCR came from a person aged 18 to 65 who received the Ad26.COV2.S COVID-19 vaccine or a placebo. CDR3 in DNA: TGTGCCAGTAGCCCCGGGACAGGGGAGCCTCCCTACGAGCAGTACTTC. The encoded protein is CASSPGTGEPPYEQYF.